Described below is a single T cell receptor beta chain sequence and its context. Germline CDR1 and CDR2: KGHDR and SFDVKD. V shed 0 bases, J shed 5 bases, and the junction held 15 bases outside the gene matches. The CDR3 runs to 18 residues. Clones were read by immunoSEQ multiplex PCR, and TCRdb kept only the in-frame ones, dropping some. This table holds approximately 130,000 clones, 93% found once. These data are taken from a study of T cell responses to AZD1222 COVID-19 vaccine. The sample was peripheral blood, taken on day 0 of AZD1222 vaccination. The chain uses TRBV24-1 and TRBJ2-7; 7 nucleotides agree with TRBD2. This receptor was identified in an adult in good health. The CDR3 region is CATSDLNSPERDAHEQYF. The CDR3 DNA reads TGTGCCACCAGTGATTTGAATTCACCGGAGCGGGACGCTCACGAGCAGTACTTC.